This TCR beta chain is drawn from a study of shared clonotypes between healthy human individuals. Study context: Three plates each covered CD4 naive and memory; CD8 naive two, CD8 memory one.

Germline CDR1 reads MGHRA; CDR2 reads YSYEKL. The CDR3 has 15 amino acids. V was clipped by 1 base and J by 2 bases; unmatched bases: 1. Naive CD8 cells lacked CD45RO and underwent positive selection for CCR7, leaving out terminally differentiated effector memory CD45RA+ cells. Sorted-subset replicate PCR reactions were performed with approximately 190 ng DNA, corresponding to tens of thousands of T cell genomes. This table comes from immunoSEQ multiplex PCR, and its TCRdb copy is limited to in-frame clones, with some not included. The table shows approximately 2,000,000 clones, with about 93% occurring only once.

The receptor's source is a man younger than 35 in good health. Some clones in this sample may be carry-over from other donors' samples. The chain is built from TRBV4-1 and TRBJ2-7; 11 bases fit TRBD2. Material: naive CD8+ T cells from PBMCs. In nucleotides, the CDR3 is TGCGCCAGCAGCCAAGTTAGCGGGAGGGCCTACGAGCAGTACTTC. It specifies CASSQVSGRAYEQYF.